There are many counts of the clone carrying this TCR beta chain. Its specificity is unknown. Libraries were made from TCR beta cDNA, and they carried unique molecular identifiers. One entry per CDR3 protein, called by TCRdb with MiXCR from the PCR reads. Seen here are roughly 800,000 distinct CDR3 sequences, around 46% observed once, and the top ten hold 4.9%. This sample stems from a study of post-analysis software for immune sequencing data. Turning to the study itself: Some patients lacked subtype; others had relapsing-remitting, secondary progressive or progressive-relapsing disease. Findings and caveats of the study: Patients showed TRBV5-6, TRBV5-1 and TRBV20-1 among a few TRBV segments more frequent than in controls. Strong co-clustering by F measure was evident for samples that had been prepared in the same batch.

This CDR3 contains 12 residues. Trimming took off 4 bases at V and 4 bases at J, with 8 bases between the two ends. The source is a girl aged 10-17 years with multiple sclerosis. The V and J genes are TRBV12-3 or TRBV12-4 and TRBJ2-7; D is ambiguous. Material: blood. The CDR3 coding sequence is TGTGCCAGCAGTTCCCCCAGGTACGAGCAGTACTTC. Translation gives CASSSPRYEQYF.